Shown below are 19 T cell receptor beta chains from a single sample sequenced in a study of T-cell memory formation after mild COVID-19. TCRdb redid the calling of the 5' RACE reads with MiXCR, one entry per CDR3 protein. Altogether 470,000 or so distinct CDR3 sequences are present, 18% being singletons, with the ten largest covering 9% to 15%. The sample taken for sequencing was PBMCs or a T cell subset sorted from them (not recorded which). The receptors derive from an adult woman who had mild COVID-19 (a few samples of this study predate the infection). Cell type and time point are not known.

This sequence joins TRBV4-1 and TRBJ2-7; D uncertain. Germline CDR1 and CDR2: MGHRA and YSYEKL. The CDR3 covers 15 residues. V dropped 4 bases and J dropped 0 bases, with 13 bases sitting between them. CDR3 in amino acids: CASSPTRAPSYEQYF. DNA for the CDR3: TGCGCCAGCAGCCCCACAAGGGCTCCCTCCTACGAGCAGTACTTC.

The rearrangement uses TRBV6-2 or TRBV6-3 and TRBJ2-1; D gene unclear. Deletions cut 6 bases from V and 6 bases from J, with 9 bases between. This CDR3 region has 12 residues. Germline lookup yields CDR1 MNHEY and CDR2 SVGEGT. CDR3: CASSHTPNEQFF. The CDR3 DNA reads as TGTGCCAGCAGCCATACACCCAATGAGCAGTTCTTC.

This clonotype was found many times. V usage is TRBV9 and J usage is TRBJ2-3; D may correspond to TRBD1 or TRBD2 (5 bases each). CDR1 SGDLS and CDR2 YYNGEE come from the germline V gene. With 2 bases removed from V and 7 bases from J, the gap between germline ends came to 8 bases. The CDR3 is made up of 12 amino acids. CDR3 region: CASSVGENTQYF. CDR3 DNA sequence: TGTGCCAGCAGCGTGGGGGAGAATACGCAGTATTTT.

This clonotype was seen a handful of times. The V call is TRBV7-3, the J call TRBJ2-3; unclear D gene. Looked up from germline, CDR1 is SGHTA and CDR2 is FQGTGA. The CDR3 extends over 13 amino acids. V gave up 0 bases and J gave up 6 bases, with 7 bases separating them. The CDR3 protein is CASSLTLGDTQYF. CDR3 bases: TGTGCCAGCAGCTTAACGTTGGGGGATACGCAGTATTTT.

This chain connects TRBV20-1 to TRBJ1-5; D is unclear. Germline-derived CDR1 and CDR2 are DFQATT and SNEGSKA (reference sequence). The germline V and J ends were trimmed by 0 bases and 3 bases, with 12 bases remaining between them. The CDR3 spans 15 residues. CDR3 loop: CSARDLDPNNQPQHF. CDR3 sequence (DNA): TGCAGTGCTAGAGATTTGGACCCTAACAATCAGCCCCAGCATTTT.

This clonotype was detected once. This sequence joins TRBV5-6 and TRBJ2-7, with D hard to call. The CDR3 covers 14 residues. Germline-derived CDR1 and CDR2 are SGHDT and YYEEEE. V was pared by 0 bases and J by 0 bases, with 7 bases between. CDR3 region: CASSLGAFSYEQYF. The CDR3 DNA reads TGTGCCAGCAGCTTGGGGGCCTTCTCCTACGAGCAGTACTTC.

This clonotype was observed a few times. The CDR3 loop reads CAWSVGDRRYTGELFF. In DNA form, the CDR3 reads TGTGCCTGGAGTGTGGGGGACAGGAGGTACACCGGGGAGCTGTTTTTT. J is TRBJ2-2 and V is TRBV30, with TRBD1 matching over 8 bases. CDR3 length equals 16 residues. V gave up 0 bases and J gave up 3 bases; unmatched junction bases: 6. Germline V lookup: CDR1 GTSNPN, CDR2 SVGIG (reference sequence).

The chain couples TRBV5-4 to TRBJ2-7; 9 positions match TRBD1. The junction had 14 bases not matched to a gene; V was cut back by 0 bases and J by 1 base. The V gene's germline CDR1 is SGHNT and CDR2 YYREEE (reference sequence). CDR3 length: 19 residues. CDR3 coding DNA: TGTGCCAGCAGCTTGGCCCTTCACCCCGGGACAGGGTGGTCCTACGAGCAGTACTTC. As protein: CASSLALHPGTGWSYEQYF.

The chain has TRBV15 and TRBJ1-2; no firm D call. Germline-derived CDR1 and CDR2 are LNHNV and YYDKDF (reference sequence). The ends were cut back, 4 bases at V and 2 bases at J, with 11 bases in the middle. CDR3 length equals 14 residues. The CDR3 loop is CATSTSGNNYGYTF. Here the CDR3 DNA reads TGTGCCACCAGCACCTCCGGGAACAACTATGGCTACACCTTC.

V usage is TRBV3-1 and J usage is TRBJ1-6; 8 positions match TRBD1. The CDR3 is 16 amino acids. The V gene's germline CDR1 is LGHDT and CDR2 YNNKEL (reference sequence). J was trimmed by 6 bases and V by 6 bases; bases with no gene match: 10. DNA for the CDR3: TGTGCCAGCAGTCCCCCCGTCGACAGGGGTAATTCACCCCTCCACTTT. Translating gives CASSPPVDRGNSPLHF.

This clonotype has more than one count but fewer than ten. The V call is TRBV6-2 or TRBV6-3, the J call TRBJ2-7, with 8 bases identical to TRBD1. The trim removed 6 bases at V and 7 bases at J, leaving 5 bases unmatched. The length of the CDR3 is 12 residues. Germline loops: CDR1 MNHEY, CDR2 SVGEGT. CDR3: CASSHRTGEQYF. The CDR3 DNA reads TGTGCCAGCAGCCACCGGACAGGGGAGCAGTACTTC.

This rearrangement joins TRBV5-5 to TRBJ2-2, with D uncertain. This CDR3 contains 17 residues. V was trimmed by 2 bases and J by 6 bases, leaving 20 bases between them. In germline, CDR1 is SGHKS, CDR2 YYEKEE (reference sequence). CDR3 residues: CASSLWLGQYSSGELFF. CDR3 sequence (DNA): TGTGCCAGCAGCTTATGGCTAGGGCAGTACAGCTCCGGGGAGCTGTTTTTT.

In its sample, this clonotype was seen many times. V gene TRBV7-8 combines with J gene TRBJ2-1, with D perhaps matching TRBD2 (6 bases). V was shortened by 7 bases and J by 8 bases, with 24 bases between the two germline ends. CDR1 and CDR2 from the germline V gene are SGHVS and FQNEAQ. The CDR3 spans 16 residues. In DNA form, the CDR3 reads TGTGCCAGCATATCCATTGGCGGGATTAGATCGGATGAGCAGTTCTTC. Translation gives CASISIGGIRSDEQFF.

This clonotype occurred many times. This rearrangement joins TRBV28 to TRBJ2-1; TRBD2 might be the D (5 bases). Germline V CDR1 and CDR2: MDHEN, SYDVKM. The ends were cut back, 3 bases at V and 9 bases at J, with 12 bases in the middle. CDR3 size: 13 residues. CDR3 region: CASSLYEGIEQFF. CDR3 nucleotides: TGTGCCAGCAGTTTGTATGAGGGAATTGAGCAGTTCTTC.

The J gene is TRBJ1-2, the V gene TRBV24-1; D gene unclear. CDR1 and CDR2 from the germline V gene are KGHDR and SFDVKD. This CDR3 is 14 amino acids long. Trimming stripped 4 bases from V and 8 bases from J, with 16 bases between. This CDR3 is CATSDPRTRRGYTF. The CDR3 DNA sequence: TGTGCCACCAGTGACCCGCGGACCCGGCGGGGCTACACCTTC.

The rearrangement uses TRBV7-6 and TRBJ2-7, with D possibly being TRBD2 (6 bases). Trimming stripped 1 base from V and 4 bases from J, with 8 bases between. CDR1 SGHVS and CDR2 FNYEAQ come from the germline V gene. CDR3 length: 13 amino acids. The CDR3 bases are TGTGCCAGCAGCTTAGTCCGGGAGTACGAGCAGTACTTC. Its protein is CASSLVREYEQYF.

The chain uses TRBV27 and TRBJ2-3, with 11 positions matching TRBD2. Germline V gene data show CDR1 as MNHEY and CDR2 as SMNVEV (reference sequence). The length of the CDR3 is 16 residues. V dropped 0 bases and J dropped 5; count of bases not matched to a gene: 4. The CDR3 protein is CASSLSTTSGEDTQYF. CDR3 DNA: TGTGCCAGCAGTTTATCGACGACTAGCGGGGAAGATACGCAGTATTTT.

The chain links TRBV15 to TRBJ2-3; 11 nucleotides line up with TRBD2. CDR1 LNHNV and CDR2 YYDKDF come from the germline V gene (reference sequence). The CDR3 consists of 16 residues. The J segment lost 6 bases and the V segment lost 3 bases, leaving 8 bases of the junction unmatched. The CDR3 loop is CATSSGLAGRVDTQYF. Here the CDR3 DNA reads TGTGCCACCAGCAGCGGACTAGCGGGTAGGGTGGATACGCAGTATTTT.

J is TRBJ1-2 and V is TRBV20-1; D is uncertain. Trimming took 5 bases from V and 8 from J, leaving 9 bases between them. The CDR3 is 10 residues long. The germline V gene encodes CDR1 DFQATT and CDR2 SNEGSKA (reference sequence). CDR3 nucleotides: TGCAGTGCTTTCGAGCTGGGCTACACCTTC. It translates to CSAFELGYTF.